These 13 T cell receptor beta chains were sequenced from one sample in a study of Ad26.COV2.S vaccination and SARS-CoV-2 variants. TCRdb's table, derived via immunoSEQ multiplex PCR, lists solely in-frame clones and lacks some. The sample carries about 440,000 clones, about 92% recorded once. The sample's treatment: some 19 received Ad26.COV2.S at low or high dose, single or two shots; 5 received placebo; per-sample allocation not given. At day 63 after the first vaccine or placebo injection, samples were drawn. The sequences come from peripheral blood, collected in a trial of Ad26.COV2.S vaccine versus placebo. Every receptor here comes from a person aged 18 to 59 who received the Ad26.COV2.S COVID-19 vaccine or a placebo.

This chain joins TRBV7-2 and TRBJ2-2, with D tentatively TRBD2 (5 bases). The CDR3 contains 16 residues. The V end lost 3 bases, the J end lost 8 bases, and 19 bases lay between the germline ends. The germline gives CDR1 SGHTA, CDR2 FQGNSA. CDR3 in amino acids: CASSFPLVKRPGELFF. CDR3 DNA sequence: TGTGCCAGCAGCTTCCCGCTCGTAAAGCGGCCAGGGGAGCTGTTTTTT.

This chain uses TRBV3-1 (or the pseudogene TRBV3-2) with TRBJ2-3, with D perhaps matching TRBD1 or TRBD2 (5 bases each). Per the germline V gene, CDR1 is LGHDT and CDR2 is YNNKEL (reference sequence). The length of the CDR3 is 17 residues. The germline V and J ends were trimmed by 2 bases and 4 bases, with 19 bases remaining between them. CDR3 bases: TGTGCCAGCAGCCAAACCGGGACCCGCTGGGGTGCAGATACGCAGTATTTT. Translation: CASSQTGTRWGADTQYF.

The J gene is TRBJ1-5, the V gene TRBV7-6, with D perhaps matching TRBD1 (5 bases). The CDR3 is 16 residues long. Germline CDR1 SGHVS, CDR2 FNYEAQ. V lost 0 bases and J 3 bases, leaving 12 bases between the germline ends. The CDR3 DNA reads TGTGCCAGCAGCTTAGCGCAGGGAGCGCTCAATCAGCCCCAGCATTTT. This sequence encodes CASSLAQGALNQPQHF.

The chain combines TRBV5-4 with TRBJ2-1; TRBD2 agrees at 8 bases. Germline V gene sequence: CDR1 SGHNT, CDR2 YYREEE (reference sequence). This CDR3 is built from 15 residues. V shed 1 base, J shed 12 bases, and the junction held 12 bases outside the gene matches. In DNA form, the CDR3 reads TGTGCCAGCAGCTTGAATAGCGGGGATTTAGGGGGGCAGTTCTTC. It specifies CASSLNSGDLGGQFF.

V is TRBV7-2 and J is TRBJ2-7; no clear D gene. Between the trimmed V and J ends, which lost 1 base and 3 bases, there was a span of 7 bases. This CDR3 region has 13 residues. Looked up from germline, CDR1 is SGHTA and CDR2 is FQGNSA. Written as DNA, the CDR3 is TGTGCCAGCAGCTTAGGCAGATACTACGAGCAGTACTTC. This gives the protein CASSLGRYYEQYF.

This sequence joins TRBV7-2 and TRBJ2-3; 8 bases align to TRBD2. The V segment lost 2 bases and the J segment 5 bases; nucleotides outside the gene matches: 15. Germline V gene sequence: CDR1 SGHTA, CDR2 FQGNSA. The CDR3 spans 18 residues. In DNA, the CDR3 is TGTGCCAGCAGCTTATGGCGGGAACTAGCGGCAGTAGTAGATACGCAGTATTTT. It yields the protein CASSLWRELAAVVDTQYF.

Only one count was recorded for this clone. In the same sample, other DNA sequences code for this CDR3. This chain connects TRBV18 to TRBJ2-7; D gene ambiguous. The CDR3 is made up of 11 amino acids. Looked up from germline, CDR1 is KGHSH and CDR2 is LQKENI. V gave up 1 base and J gave up 4 bases, with 2 bases separating them. CDR3 protein: CASSPRYEQYF. DNA for the CDR3: TGTGCCAGCTCACCACGGTACGAGCAGTACTTC. Filled out from reference TRBV18 and TRBJ2-7, the complete variable domain reads NAGVMQNPRHLVRRRGQEARLRCSPMKGHSHVYWYRQLPEEGLKFMVYLQKENIIDESGMPKERFSAEFPKEGPSILRIQQVVRGDSAAYFCASSPRYEQYFGPGTRLTVT.

The J gene is TRBJ2-3, the V gene TRBV4-3, with D perhaps given as TRBD1 or TRBD2 (5 bases each). This CDR3 spans 17 amino acids. Germline values: CDR1 LGHNA, CDR2 YSLEER. V was clipped by 1 base and J by 0 bases, with 14 bases between them. The CDR3 here is CASSQGLGEQSTDTQYF. DNA for the CDR3: TGCGCCAGCAGCCAAGGGTTGGGGGAGCAGAGCACAGATACGCAGTATTTT.

The CDR3 DNA reads as TGTGCCAGCAGCTTAGTAGGGGGGCCCGACAATGAGCAGTTCTTC. This encodes CASSLVGGPDNEQFF. The V gene is TRBV7-9, the J gene TRBJ2-1; perhaps D is TRBD1 or TRBD2 (6 bases each). The CDR3 is 15 amino acids. Germline-derived CDR1 and CDR2 are SEHNR and FQNEAQ (reference sequence). Trimming removed 1 base from V and 5 bases from J, with 12 bases in between.

A remark on this clone: One end of the junction fails to match germline, which may point to a read error. The chain couples TRBV7-9 to TRBJ2-1; 12 nucleotides agree with TRBD2. Looked up from germline, CDR1 is SEHNR and CDR2 is FQNEAQ (reference sequence). The CDR3 runs to 14 residues. Here the CDR3 DNA reads TGTGCCAGCAGCTATCAGACCTCTAGCGGGAGGGAGGTCTTC. It translates to CASSYQTSSGREVF.

The rearrangement uses TRBV9 and TRBJ1-2; 7 bases align to TRBD1. With V trimmed by 3 bases and J by 4 bases, 3 bases remained unmatched. Germline values: CDR1 SGDLS, CDR2 YYNGEE. This CDR3 region has 13 residues. CDR3 nucleotide sequence: TGTGCCAGCAGCGCCGGGACAGTCTATGGCTACACCTTC. Translating it yields CASSAGTVYGYTF.

Concerning this clone itself: A read error may produce the germline difference seen at one junction end. This chain connects TRBV12-5 to TRBJ2-1; D unclear. Germline CDR1 LGHNT, CDR2 FRNRAP. The CDR3 consists of 13 residues. Here the CDR3 DNA reads TGTGCTAGTGGTTTGGTAGGTGAGCAGGAGCCTCTCTTC. As protein: CASGLVGEQEPLF.

This clone was counted a single time. CDR3 protein: CASSDAVGRATEAFF. The CDR3 coding sequence is TGTGCCAGCAGTGACGCTGTGGGCCGGGCCACTGAAGCTTTCTTT. The chain has TRBV2 and TRBJ1-1, with D unresolved. The CDR3 sequence is 15 residues long. The germline V gene has CDR1 SNHLY and CDR2 FYNNEI. Trimming shortened V by 3 bases and J by 4 bases, and 15 bases separated the two germline ends.